This TCR beta chain is drawn from a study of blood T cell repertoires in COVID-19. About the study: Acute and convalescent COVID-19 samples came from the United States, Italy and Spain. Sample material is recorded as cDNA or gDNA derived from T cells, B-cell-depleted T cells, or PBMCs.

Original analysis: For nucleated cells, counts were estimated from reference gene primer amplification. TCRdb's copy holds only in-frame clones and misses some; the assay was immunoSEQ multiplex PCR. D and trimming were read from the DNA, whereas the V and J calls and clone size are those reported in that table. The table records about 500,000 clones, 89% of them present only once. This receptor was taken from a man aged 18 to 29 with COVID-19, enrolled during active disease. The sequenced material came from peripheral blood.

Here the CDR3 DNA reads TGTGCCAGCAGTAGAGACAGGAATACTAACTATGGCTACACCTTC. This sequence encodes CASSRDRNTNYGYTF. J is TRBJ1-2 and V is TRBV2, with D possibly being TRBD1 (6 bases). Germline V gives CDR1 SNHLY, CDR2 FYNNEI. The CDR3 spans 15 residues. V shed 5 bases and J shed 0 bases, with 13 bases lying between them.